The text below deals with one T cell receptor (beta chain). What it binds is not known. The data are from a study of shared clonotypes between healthy human individuals. Study-level background: CD8 memory received one plate per donor, CD8 naive two, CD4 memory three and CD4 naive three.

Study-wide findings and caveats: Generation probabilities of non-shared clonotypes were lower (relative to those shared by all four donors). Among the subsets, naive ones generally showed larger estimated richness than memory ones.

Assay used: immunoSEQ multiplex PCR; TCRdb lists only in-frame clones, some missing. The sample contains over 2 million clones, 80% to 95% of which appear only once. The germline V gene encodes CDR1 SGHRS and CDR2 YFSETQ. V lost 0 bases to trimming and J lost 3 bases; unmatched junction nucleotides: 3. The CDR3 is 15 residues long. This receptor was taken from a man younger than 35 in good health. Some clones in this sample may be carry-over from other donors' samples. The chain is built from TRBV5-1 and TRBJ1-5; 7 bases agree with TRBD1. Sequencing input: naive CD4+ T cells from PBMCs. Subset given: CD45RA+ positively selected. CDR3 in DNA: TGCGCCAGCAGCTTGGAGGGACAGCCCAATCAGCCCCAGCATTTT. The encoded protein is CASSLEGQPNQPQHF.